Following are 17 T cell receptor beta chains from one sample sequenced in a study of T cells in Graves' hyperthyroidism and ophthalmopathy. There were TCR beta CDR3 regions amplified from RNA transcripts. Initially, a first-round RT-PCR of the TCR CDR3 employed the HTBI primer set. MiXCR, run by TCRdb on the multiplex PCR reads, gives a single entry per CDR3 protein. The repertoire consists of hundreds of thousands of distinct CDR3 sequences, with about 12% occurring once and the leading ten covering 9.2%. The sequenced sample was blood. These receptors all stem from a woman younger than 35 with Graves' hyperthyroidism.

This clonotype occurred a few times. The chain couples TRBV5-1 to TRBJ2-1, with D tentatively TRBD2 (6 bases). The length of the CDR3 is 15 residues. CDR1 is SGHRS, CDR2 YFSETQ, per germline. V was cut by 4 bases and J by 4 bases, with 15 bases left in between. The CDR3 sequence is CASSLDWAGYNEQFF. CDR3 coding DNA: TGCGCCAGCAGCCTTGACTGGGCGGGGTACAATGAGCAGTTCTTC.

This clonotype was detected many times. The V and J genes are TRBV10-2 and TRBJ2-3; the match to TRBD2 covers 10 bases. The ends lost 6 bases at V and 0 bases at J; junction bases unmatched: 9. Germline V gene sequence: CDR1 WSHSY, CDR2 SAAADI. The CDR3 covers 17 residues. CDR3 in DNA: TGCGCCAGCAGGACTAGCGGGCTGGCTACTAGCACAGATACGCAGTATTTT. Its translation: CASRTSGLATSTDTQYF.

This sequence joins TRBV2 and TRBJ1-3; D perhaps matches TRBD1 (5 bases). CDR3 length: 15 residues. Trimming removed 4 bases at V and 2 bases at J, with 12 bases between. In germline, CDR1 is SNHLY, CDR2 FYNNEI. The CDR3 DNA is TGTGCCAGCAGTGTCCAGGGTGGTACTGGAAACACCATATATTTT. It codes for CASSVQGGTGNTIYF.

This chain joins TRBV15 and TRBJ2-5; 9 bases fit TRBD1. This CDR3 is 16 amino acids long. J was trimmed by 2 bases and V by 4 bases; bases with no gene match: 8. Looked up from germline, CDR1 is LNHNV and CDR2 is YYDKDF (reference sequence). The CDR3 sequence: CATSNSWTGDQETQYF. The CDR3 bases are TGTGCCACCAGCAACTCCTGGACAGGGGATCAAGAGACCCAGTACTTC.

The chain employs TRBV2 and TRBJ1-1; 7 bases map to TRBD1. The germline gives CDR1 SNHLY, CDR2 FYNNEI. V shed 5 bases and J 7 bases; nucleotides not matched to a gene: 13. The CDR3 runs 15 residues. In nucleotides, the CDR3 is TGTGCCAGCAGTCCTACAGGGGCCATGACTCTTGAAGCTTTCTTT. This codes for CASSPTGAMTLEAFF.

This clonotype came up many times. The V and J genes are TRBV12-3 or TRBV12-4 and TRBJ1-1, with D possibly being TRBD1 (6 bases). This CDR3 region has 14 residues. V lost 1 base, J lost 5 bases, and 11 bases lay in between. The CDR3 coding sequence is TGTGCCAGCAGTTTAGATGGGGGCGGGACTGAAGCTTTCTTT. Its translation: CASSLDGGGTEAFF.

This clonotype was detected many times. This rearrangement joins TRBV9 to TRBJ2-5, with 11 bases identical to TRBD2. The length of the CDR3 is 13 residues. Germline lookup yields CDR1 SGDLS and CDR2 YYNGEE. V trimming: 3 bases; J trimming: 5 bases; junction bases outside the gene matches: 0. Here the CDR3 DNA reads TGTGCCAGCAGCGGACTAGCGGGGGAGACCCAGTACTTC. Translating gives CASSGLAGETQYF. The full variable domain, rest sourced from reference TRBV9 and TRBJ2-5, is DSGVTQTPKHLITATGQRVTLRCSPRSGDLSVYWYQQSLDQGLQFLIQYYNGEERAKGNILERFSAQQFPDLHSELNLSSLELGDSALYFCASSGLAGETQYFGPGTRLLVL.

This clonotype was observed at least ten times. J is TRBJ2-2 and V is TRBV12-3 or TRBV12-4; tentatively, D is TRBD1 or TRBD2 (5 bases each). This CDR3 has 15 residues. Trimming shortened V by 3 bases and J by 5 bases, and 13 bases separated the two germline ends. The CDR3 bases are TGTGCCAGCAGTTTTTCAGGGACGGGTACCGGGGAGCTGTTTTTT. Encoded protein: CASSFSGTGTGELFF.

In this sample, this clonotype turned up many times. The chain is built from TRBV3-1 and TRBJ2-1; no reliable D call. V was cut by 0 bases and J by 10 bases, with 10 bases left in between. Germline V lookup: CDR1 LGHDT, CDR2 YNNKEL (reference sequence). This CDR3 has 13 residues. CDR3 amino acids: CASSQDYLVEQFF. The CDR3 DNA reads TGTGCCAGCAGCCAAGATTATCTAGTCGAGCAGTTCTTC.

There are many counts of this clonotype. The J gene is TRBJ1-1, the V gene TRBV5-1; no definite D call. The CDR3 contains 13 residues. From germline, CDR1 is SGHRS and CDR2 YFSETQ. Trimming shortened V by 2 bases and J by 5 bases, and 10 bases separated the two germline ends. The CDR3 here is CASSFGSGTEAFF. The CDR3 nucleotides are TGCGCCAGCAGCTTCGGGAGCGGGACTGAAGCTTTCTTT.

This clonotype was seen ten or more times. The rearrangement uses TRBV27 and TRBJ2-1; the D is unclear. Germline-derived CDR1 and CDR2 are MNHEY and SMNVEV (reference sequence). The CDR3 is 15 amino acids. Trimming cost V 7 bases and J 1 base, with 14 bases left between them. In nucleotides, the CDR3 is TGTGCCAGCAAAGGAGACCGTTTATCCTACAATGAGCAGTTCTTC. Protein sequence: CASKGDRLSYNEQFF.

This clonotype was counted many times. The chain joins TRBV4-2 to TRBJ2-7, with a tentative D call TRBD1 (6 bases). Trimming removed 1 base from V and 3 bases from J, with 10 bases in between. Looked up from germline, CDR1 is LGHNA and CDR2 is YNFKEQ. The CDR3 covers 14 residues. The CDR3 spells CASSQGEGGYEQYF. The CDR3 DNA follows: TGTGCCAGCAGCCAAGGAGAAGGGGGCTACGAGCAGTACTTC.

This clonotype was seen ten or more times. V usage is TRBV6-2 or TRBV6-3 and J usage is TRBJ1-1; D is ambiguous. Germline lookup yields CDR1 MNHEY and CDR2 SVGEGT. The CDR3 is made up of 14 amino acids. V was shortened by 3 bases and J by 0 bases, with 8 bases between the two germline ends. CDR3: CASSYQAMNTEAFF. In DNA form, the CDR3 reads TGTGCCAGCAGTTATCAGGCTATGAACACTGAAGCTTTCTTT.

This clonotype was picked up many times. This chain connects TRBV28 to TRBJ1-2; TRBD1 might be the D (5 bases). V was trimmed by 3 bases and J by 0 bases, leaving 17 bases between them. This CDR3 region has 17 residues. Germline CDR1 and CDR2: MDHEN and SYDVKM. The CDR3 DNA is TGTGCCAGCAGTTTGGGTCGGTGGGGCAGAGCTAACTATGGCTACACCTTC. The encoded protein is CASSLGRWGRANYGYTF.

This clonotype has a count of ten or more. The J gene is TRBJ2-1, the V gene TRBV28, with TRBD2 matching over 15 bases. V lost 3 bases and J lost 5; bases outside the gene matches: 11. Germline V CDR1 and CDR2: MDHEN, SYDVKM. This CDR3 region has 19 residues. The CDR3 sequence: CASSLRGWTSGRAHNEQFF. In DNA form, the CDR3 reads TGTGCCAGCAGTTTGCGAGGGTGGACTAGCGGGAGGGCCCACAATGAGCAGTTCTTC.

The chain links TRBV12-3 or TRBV12-4 to TRBJ2-6; the D is unclear. The CDR3 has 19 residues. V gave up 2 bases and J gave up 0 bases, with 17 bases separating them. The CDR3 DNA follows: TGTGCCAGCAGTTTATGGGTCCCCAAGGCGAACTCTGGGGCCAACGTCCTGACTTTC. It codes for CASSLWVPKANSGANVLTF.

This clonotype was counted ten times or more. V is TRBV2 and J is TRBJ1-2, with TRBD1 as a possible D gene (6 bases). V shed 3 bases and J shed 4 bases, with 12 bases lying between them. The CDR3 consists of 14 residues. CDR1 SNHLY and CDR2 FYNNEI come from the germline V gene. CDR3 protein: CASSEDPGAYGYTF. CDR3 in DNA: TGTGCCAGCAGTGAGGATCCGGGGGCCTATGGCTACACCTTC.